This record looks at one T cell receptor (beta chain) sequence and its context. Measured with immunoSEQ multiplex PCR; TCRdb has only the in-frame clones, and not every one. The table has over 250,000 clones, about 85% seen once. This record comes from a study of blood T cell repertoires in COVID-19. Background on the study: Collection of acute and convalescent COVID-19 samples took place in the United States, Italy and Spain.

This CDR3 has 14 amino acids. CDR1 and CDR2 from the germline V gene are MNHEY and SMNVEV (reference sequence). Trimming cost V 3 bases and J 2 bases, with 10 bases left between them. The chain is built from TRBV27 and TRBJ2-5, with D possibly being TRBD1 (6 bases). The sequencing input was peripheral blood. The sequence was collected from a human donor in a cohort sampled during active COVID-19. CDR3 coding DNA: TGTGCCAGCAGTTTTAGTAGGGGGCAAGAGACCCAGTACTTC. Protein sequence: CASSFSRGQETQYF.